This TCR beta chain was captured in a study of blood T cell repertoires in COVID-19. Study in general: The United States, Italy and Spain provided the acute and convalescent COVID-19 samples.

Original analysis: Estimation of nucleated cell counts relied on the amplification of reference gene primers. Sequenced by immunoSEQ multiplex PCR; TCRdb stores in-frame clones only, minus some. The V and J calls and clone size were taken over from that table, and D and trimming were inferred from the DNA. The sample yields around 150,000 clones, around nine tenths seen once. Looked up from germline, CDR1 is WSHSY and CDR2 is SAAADI. V was clipped by 0 bases and J by 7 bases, with 10 bases between them. The CDR3 extends over 14 amino acids. Input material: peripheral blood. The sequence came from a man in his 60s with active or convalescent COVID-19. This sequence joins TRBV10-2 and TRBJ2-1; perhaps TRBD2 as D (6 bases). CDR3 DNA sequence: TGCGCCAGCAGTGAGTCGACTAGTGATAATGAGCAGTTCTTC. This translates into CASSESTSDNEQFF.